A single sample is the source of the 15 T cell receptor beta chains below, sequenced in a study of post-analysis software for immune sequencing data (dated by TCRdb to about 2015). Paper-wide results and their limitations: Roughly 5 TRBV segments, including TRBV5-6, TRBV5-1 and TRBV20-1, were significantly more frequent in patients than controls.

Their recognized antigens are unknown. The protocol used for the library was PCR. Sequenced using an Illumina HiSeq 2500. To reduce PCR and sequencing biases, unique molecular identifiers were incorporated into the TCR beta cDNA libraries. The raw public reads went through TCRdb reprocessing: fastp at Q25, MiXCR clone calling, in-frame beta chains kept. Rows merge per CDR3 protein into single entries with the most common DNA and genes. In all, the sample holds approximately 460,000 distinct CDR3 sequences, and around 40% of those were seen once. Of the sample, 9.5% to 13% is held by the ten largest clones. The sample consisted of blood. Receptor source: a girl aged 10 to 17 with multiple sclerosis.

This clonotype was seen more than once but under ten times. J is TRBJ2-3 and V is TRBV29-1, with a weak D call TRBD2 (5 bases). With 2 bases removed from V and 2 bases from J, the gap between germline ends came to 11 bases. The CDR3 is 14 residues long. Germline V gene sequence: CDR1 SQVTM, CDR2 ANQGSEA. The CDR3 protein is CSVELADYTDTQYF. Written as DNA, the CDR3 is TGCAGCGTTGAACTAGCCGATTACACAGATACGCAGTATTTT.

This clonotype was counted only a few times. The chain couples TRBV29-1 to TRBJ2-3, with D perhaps matching TRBD2 (7 bases). Trimming removed 2 bases from V and 3 bases from J, with 21 bases in between. CDR3 length: 17 amino acids. CDR1 is SQVTM, CDR2 ANQGSEA, per germline. The chain's CDR3 is CSVEFPIGGGETDTQYF. CDR3 sequence (DNA): TGCAGCGTTGAATTCCCCATAGGAGGGGGGGAGACAGATACGCAGTATTTT.

This clonotype was observed a handful of times. The chain couples TRBV29-1 to TRBJ2-1; 7 nucleotides agree with TRBD1. Losses at the gene ends were 4 bases for V and 5 bases for J; bases not matched to a gene: 8. There are 14 residues in the CDR3. Germline CDR1 is SQVTM and CDR2 is ANQGSEA. CDR3 bases: TGCAGCGTTGTAGCCGGGACAGCTAACAATGAGCAGTTCTTC. This gives the protein CSVVAGTANNEQFF.

The chain employs TRBV29-1 and TRBJ1-1, with TRBD1 identical over 7 bases. With V trimmed by 5 bases and J by 4 bases, 7 bases remained unmatched. Per the germline V gene, CDR1 is SQVTM and CDR2 is ANQGSEA. The CDR3 is 13 amino acids. In DNA form, the CDR3 reads TGCAGCGTTCTCAGGGGGAGGATCACTGAAGCTTTCTTT. Its translation is CSVLRGRITEAFF. Combining the CDR3 with reference TRBV29-1 and TRBJ1-1 gives the whole variable domain SAVISQKPSRDICQRGTSLTIQCQVDSQVTMMFWYRQQPGQSLTLIATANQGSEATYESGFVIDKFPISRPNLTFSTLTVSNMSPEDSSIYLCSVLRGRITEAFFGQGTRLTVV.

The chain uses TRBV5-6 and TRBJ2-5, with TRBD2 identical over 11 bases. The V and J ends lost 0 bases and 4 bases, in that order; junction bases with no gene match: 8. CDR3 length: 17 residues. Germline V gives CDR1 SGHDT, CDR2 YYEEEE. The CDR3, as DNA: TGTGCCAGCAGCTTGGGACTAGCGGGGAGTTATCCAGAGACCCAGTACTTC. Encoded protein: CASSLGLAGSYPETQYF.

CDR3 residues: CASSQDSSGSTDTQYF. The CDR3 bases are TGTGCCAGCAGCCAAGATTCTAGCGGGAGCACAGATACGCAGTATTTT. The chain carries TRBV3-1 and TRBJ2-3; 8 bases match TRBD2. The CDR3 covers 16 residues. With V trimmed by 0 bases and J by 0 bases, 2 bases remained unmatched. Per the germline V gene, CDR1 is LGHDT and CDR2 is YNNKEL (reference sequence).

Only a few counts were recorded for this clonotype. The chain couples TRBV5-1 to TRBJ2-7; 10 nucleotides match TRBD1. This CDR3 has 13 amino acids. Germline trimming cut 6 bases from V and 3 bases from J; bases unmatched to any gene: 3. Germline V gene lookup returns CDR1 SGHRS and CDR2 YFSETQ. The CDR3 DNA follows: TGCGCCAGCAAAGGGACAGGGGTCTACGAGCAGTACTTC. Translated, it gives CASKGTGVYEQYF.

This clonotype has a handful of counts. V gene TRBV29-1 combines with J gene TRBJ2-7; TRBD2 aligns across 10 bases. Germline V gene data show CDR1 as SQVTM and CDR2 as ANQGSEA. This CDR3 contains 15 residues. The V and J ends lost 2 bases and 4 bases, in that order; junction bases with no gene match: 8. The CDR3 reads CSVELASGSLYEQYF. The CDR3 DNA reads TGCAGCGTTGAATTGGCTAGCGGGAGTTTGTACGAGCAGTACTTC.

The genes are TRBV7-9 and TRBJ2-7, with D perhaps TRBD1 (6 bases). The CDR3 is 15 residues long. Germline CDR1 and CDR2: SEHNR and FQNEAQ (reference sequence). Trimming stripped 1 base from V and 0 bases from J, with 10 bases between. The CDR3 DNA reads as TGTGCCAGCAGCTTAGTGGGGGACAACTCCTACGAGCAGTACTTC. Translating gives CASSLVGDNSYEQYF.

This clonotype was seen only a few times. The gene calls are TRBV29-1 and TRBJ2-1; TRBD2 matches 12 bases. With 3 bases clipped from V and 8 bases from J, the junction kept 5 bases outside the gene matches. CDR1 is SQVTM, CDR2 ANQGSEA, per germline. The CDR3 contains 14 residues. The CDR3 sequence is CSVDASGRAHEQFF. CDR3 DNA sequence: TGCAGCGTTGACGCTAGCGGGAGGGCGCATGAGCAGTTCTTC.

This clonotype was found a few times. The rearrangement uses TRBV6-6 and TRBJ1-2, with TRBD1 matching over 10 bases. Trimming cost V 6 bases and J 6 bases; bases outside gene matches: 7. Germline-derived CDR1 and CDR2 are MNHNY and SVGAGI (reference sequence). This CDR3 has 14 residues. The CDR3 spells CASSVDRGPNGYTF. The CDR3 coding sequence is TGTGCCAGCAGCGTAGACAGGGGGCCTAATGGCTACACCTTC.

This clonotype occurred once. An end of the junction differs from the germline gene, which may be a read error. This chain connects TRBV5-1 to TRBJ2-1, with a tentative D call TRBD2 (6 bases). The CDR3 contains 16 residues. The germline CDR1 and CDR2 sequences are SGHRS and YFSETQ. The CDR3 DNA follows: TGCGCCAGCAGCTTGGCGGCGGGGTCCTCCGACAATGAGCAGTTCTTC. Translated, it gives CASSLAAGSSDNEQFF.

This clonotype has a count of ten or more. J is TRBJ1-2 and V is TRBV28; 8 bases agree with TRBD1. Germline V lookup: CDR1 MDHEN, CDR2 SYDVKM. The CDR3 has 14 residues. Trimming at V came to 5 bases and at J to 4 bases, leaving 6 bases not matched to a gene. The CDR3: CASSRTGMAYGYTF. For the CDR3, the DNA is TGTGCCAGCAGTCGGACAGGGATGGCCTATGGCTACACCTTC.

This clonotype was seen at least ten times. The rearrangement joins TRBV7-9 to TRBJ2-3; 9 bases map to TRBD2. The germline V gene has CDR1 SEHNR and CDR2 FQNEAQ (reference sequence). With 0 bases clipped from V and 0 bases from J, the junction kept 1 base outside the gene matches. The CDR3 runs to 16 residues. The CDR3 sequence: CASSLAAGGSTDTQYF. In DNA form, the CDR3 reads TGTGCCAGCAGCTTAGCAGCGGGAGGAAGCACAGATACGCAGTATTTT. Supplemented by reference TRBV7-9 and TRBJ2-3, the full variable domain reads DTGVSQNPRHKITKRGQNVTFRCDPISEHNRLYWYRQTLGQGPEFLTYFQNEAQLEKSRLLSDRFSAERPKGSFSTLEIQRTEQGDSAMYLCASSLAAGGSTDTQYFGPGTRLTVL.

For the CDR3, the DNA is TGTGCCAGCAGCTTAGTGACTTGGCGGTGGACTAGCGGGAGCAACTACAATGAGCAGTACTTC. It translates to CASSLVTWRWTSGSNYNEQYF. The chain links TRBV7-6 to TRBJ2-1; TRBD2 agrees at 13 bases. The tail of the sequence fits TRBJ2-7 better, so the J call may be wrong. From germline, CDR1 is SGHVS and CDR2 FNYEAQ. The CDR3 covers 21 residues.